What follows are 32 T cell receptor beta chains derived from one specimen sequenced in a study of T cells in women clearing cervical HPV infection. Assay: immunoSEQ multiplex PCR; the TCRdb copy retains only in-frame clones and omits some. In all, the sample yields 14,000 or so clones. The sample consisted of blood buffy coat. Receptors were obtained from a woman between 18 and 75 years old with a cervical HPV16 infection that either progressed to CIN3+ or cleared (not recorded which).

Remarks on this clone: With the read ending 3 residues before the CDR3 end, the germline J gene is used to fill in that end. V is TRBV2 and J is TRBJ2-1, with D perhaps TRBD2 (5 bases). V was trimmed by 7 bases and J by 9 bases, leaving 16 bases between them. Germline-derived CDR1 and CDR2 are SNHLY and FYNNEI. The CDR3 has 13 amino acids. CDR3 DNA, as far as it was read: TGTGCCAGCAACGGACTCGAAAACGGTGAG. Protein sequence: CASNGLENGE. Given in full, the CDR3 is CASNGLENGEQFF.

Concerning this clone itself: The read is 3 residues too short to cover the CDR3 end, so that end is filled in from the germline J gene. The genes are TRBV5-1 and TRBJ2-2, with a tentative D call TRBD2 (6 bases). CDR1 is SGHRS, CDR2 YFSETQ, per germline. This CDR3 region has 15 residues. The CDR3: CASRLGGKSNEKLFF. CDR3 DNA, as far as it was read: TGCGCCAGCCGACTTGGGGGGAAGTCTAATGAAAAG.

About this clone itself: The CDR3 extends 3 residues past the end of the read, so its final part is completed from the germline J gene. The V gene is TRBV9, the J gene TRBJ2-2; a weak D match, TRBD2 (7 bases). CDR1 and CDR2 from the germline V gene are SGDLS and YYNGEE. V was clipped by 1 base and J by 6 bases, with 19 bases between them. This CDR3 is 17 amino acids long. The CDR3 sequence is CASSVWEGGAGAGELFF. CDR3 DNA (partial): TGTGCCAGCAGCGTATGGGAGGGGGGGGCCGGAGCCGGGGAG.

On this clone itself: The read is 3 residues too short to cover the CDR3 end, so that end is filled in from the germline J gene. The chain is built from TRBV7-2 and TRBJ2-7; 7 bases match TRBD1. Germline CDR1 SGHTA, CDR2 FQGNSA. Losses at the gene ends were 8 bases for V and 0 bases for J; bases not matched to a gene: 7. The CDR3 consists of 14 residues. The CDR3 protein is CASGTGARSYEQYF. CDR3 DNA, as far as it was read: TGTGCCAGCGGAACAGGGGCCCGCTCCTACGAG. The full variable domain, its missing parts supplied by reference TRBV7-2 and TRBJ2-7, is GAGVSQSPSNKVTEKGKDVELRCDPISGHTALYWYRQSLGQGLEFLIYFQGNSAPDKSGLPSDRFSAERTGGSVSTLTIQRTQQEDSAVYLCASGTGARSYEQYFGPGTRLTVT.

Turning to this clone: The read falls 3 residues short of the CDR3 end, and the missing part is taken from the germline J gene. This rearrangement joins TRBV5-1 to TRBJ1-1; perhaps TRBD1 as D (5 bases). This CDR3 is built from 15 residues. CDR1 and CDR2 from the germline V gene are SGHRS and YFSETQ. V gave up 2 bases and J gave up 0 bases, with 11 bases separating them. CDR3 DNA (partial): TGCGCCAGCAGCTTAGGGGCAGACATGAACACTGAA. This gives the protein CASSLGADMNTE. The whole CDR3 sequence is CASSLGADMNTEAFF.

About this clone: Read sequence stops 3 residues before the CDR3 end, and the germline J gene provides the missing end. The chain has TRBV12-5 and TRBJ2-2, with 10 positions matching TRBD1. CDR3 size: 18 residues. V trimming: 5 bases; J trimming: 3 bases; junction bases outside the gene matches: 12. Germline CDR1 and CDR2: LGHNT and FRNRAP. The covered CDR3 bases are TGTGCTAGTGGTCCCCCGTCCCGGGACAGGGGTGACACCGGGGAG. Translating it yields CASGPPSRDRGDTGE. Given in full, the CDR3 is CASGPPSRDRGDTGELFF.

CDR3 sequence: CASSSLIDQPQHF. The CDR3 DNA, read in part, is TGTGCCAGCTCCTCACTAATCGATCAGCCC. This chain connects TRBV18 to TRBJ1-5, with D uncertain. Read data end 3 residues before the CDR3 end; the end is taken from the germline J gene. Germline lookup yields CDR1 KGHSH and CDR2 LQKENI. This CDR3 is built from 13 residues. V was shortened by 6 bases and J by 5 bases, with 11 bases between the two germline ends. The variable domain in full, completed from reference TRBV18 and TRBJ1-5, reads NAGVMQNPRHLVRRRGQEARLRCSPMKGHSHVYWYRQLPEEGLKFMVYLQKENIIDESGMPKERFSAEFPKEGPSILRIQQVVRGDSAAYFCASSSLIDQPQHFGDGTRLSIL.

On this clone itself: The read terminates 3 residues before the CDR3 end, so the remaining end is supplied by the germline J gene. The V gene is TRBV18, the J gene TRBJ1-2; 7 bases match TRBD1. This CDR3 has 13 amino acids. V shed 3 bases and J 3 bases; nucleotides not matched to a gene: 1. Germline V gene data show CDR1 as KGHSH and CDR2 as LQKENI. The CDR3 bases that were read are TGTGCCAGCTCACCCGACAGGGACTATGGC. This codes for CASSPDRDYG. The entire CDR3 reads CASSPDRDYGYTF.

On this clone itself: The observed sequence ends 3 residues before the CDR3 terminus, with the missing tail filled in from the germline J gene. This chain joins TRBV7-8 and TRBJ2-2; perhaps TRBD1 as D (6 bases). V lost 6 bases and J 4 bases, leaving 9 bases between the germline ends. CDR1 is SGHVS and CDR2 is FQNEAQ in the germline V gene. This CDR3 has 13 residues. The CDR3 DNA, read in part, is TGTGCCAGCAGGTCAGGGGTCACCGGGGAG. Translating gives CASRSGVTGE. The complete CDR3 sequence is CASRSGVTGELFF. Drawing the rest from reference TRBV7-8 and TRBJ2-2, the complete variable domain is GAGVSQSPRYKVAKRGQDVALRCDPISGHVSLFWYQQALGQGPEFLTYFQNEAQLDKSGLPSDRFFAERPEGSVSTLKIQRTQQEDSAVYLCASRSGVTGELFFGEGSRLTVL.

Remarks on this clone: The read terminates 3 residues ahead of where the CDR3 ends, so the germline J gene completes it. The V and J genes are TRBV2 and TRBJ1-4; D not resolved. Germline V gene data show CDR1 as SNHLY and CDR2 as FYNNEI. The CDR3 sequence is 13 residues long. The sequenced CDR3 bases are TGTGCCAGCCCAAACAGTAGAAATTCACCA. Translation gives CASPNSRNSP. From start to end, the CDR3 is CASPNSRNSPLFF.

Details on this clone: The CDR3 is cut off 3 residues early in the read; its end comes from the germline J gene. The rearrangement uses TRBV12-3 or TRBV12-4 and TRBJ2-4, with TRBD1 identical over 7 bases. V trimming: 6 bases; J trimming: 1 base; junction bases outside the gene matches: 9. The CDR3 is made up of 16 amino acids. CDR3 DNA (partial): TGTGCCAGCAGGTCCCTTACAGGGGCGGCCAAAAACATT. As protein: CASRSLTGAAKNI. The entire CDR3 protein reads CASRSLTGAAKNIQYF.

As concerns this clone: The read falls 3 residues short of the CDR3 end, and the missing part is taken from the germline J gene. V and J are TRBV7-2 and TRBJ1-2, with D perhaps matching TRBD1 (6 bases). This CDR3 spans 17 amino acids. Per germline, CDR1 SGHTA and CDR2 FQGNSA. The part of the CDR3 DNA that was read is TGTGCCAGCAGCTTAGCGCCGAGACTAGCGGGGGGGGACATC. Translation: CASSLAPRLAGGDI. The complete CDR3 reads CASSLAPRLAGGDIYTF.

The CDR3 is CASSVGTWTGTGQYF. The part of the CDR3 DNA that was read is TGTGCCAGCAGTGTGGGCACATGGACAGGGACTGGT. The rearrangement links TRBV2 to TRBJ2-4, with 8 bases matching TRBD1. The read ends 3 residues shy of where the CDR3 ends; the end is completed using the germline J gene. This CDR3 spans 15 amino acids. Germline values: CDR1 SNHLY, CDR2 FYNNEI.

On this clone: The read ends 3 residues early relative to the CDR3; the germline J gene fills the gap. The chain links TRBV2 to TRBJ1-4, with TRBD1 as a possible D gene (6 bases). Germline loops: CDR1 SNHLY, CDR2 FYNNEI. The CDR3 covers 12 residues. The germline V and J ends were trimmed by 2 bases and 8 bases, with 6 bases remaining between them. CDR3 protein: CASSEQGEKLFF. The CDR3 bases that were read are TGTGCCAGCAGTGAACAGGGGGAAAAA.

As for this clone: The sequence runs out 3 residues before the end of the CDR3; the remainder is reconstructed from the germline J gene. The rearrangement links TRBV10-3 to TRBJ1-2; D may be TRBD1 (6 bases). The germline CDR1 and CDR2 sequences are ENHRY and SYGVKD. The CDR3 runs 14 residues. The germline V and J ends were trimmed by 3 bases and 0 bases, with 8 bases remaining between them. The part of the CDR3 DNA that was read is TGTGCCATCAGTGACCGACAGGCTAACTATGGC. Amino acid sequence: CAISDRQANYG. From start to end, the CDR3 is CAISDRQANYGYTF.

On this clone: The read terminates 3 residues ahead of where the CDR3 ends, so the germline J gene completes it. J is TRBJ1-1 and V is TRBV20-1; D remains unclear. The CDR3 consists of 14 residues. Looked up from germline, CDR1 is DFQATT and CDR2 is SNEGSKA (reference sequence). The CDR3 sequence is CSATNRDTYNWAFF. CDR3 bases read: TGCAGTGCGACTAACCGGGATACATATAACTGG.

This clone counts as medium-sized by frequency. The DNA ends 3 residues before the CDR3 does, and the rest of the CDR3 is filled in from the germline J gene. The chain has TRBV20-1 and TRBJ1-2; D call uncertain. Germline CDR1 DFQATT, CDR2 SNEGSKA (reference sequence). The CDR3 runs to 15 residues. CDR3 DNA, as far as it was read: TGCAGTGCTAGAGATCTAGCGGAAGGGTCGCGAGGC. It encodes CSARDLAEGSRG. In full, the CDR3 reads CSARDLAEGSRGYTF.

In regard to this clone: The CDR3 end is not reached by the read, which stops 3 residues before it; the germline J gene fills it in. The chain is built from TRBV18 and TRBJ2-3; a possible D gene is TRBD1 (6 bases). From germline, CDR1 is KGHSH and CDR2 LQKENI. CDR3 length: 14 residues. The DNA read from the CDR3 is TGTGCCAGCTCACCTCCAGGGGTTGGAGAGACG. It specifies CASSPPGVGET. The entire CDR3 is CASSPPGVGETQYF. Supplemented by reference TRBV18 and TRBJ2-3, the full variable domain reads NAGVMQNPRHLVRRRGQEARLRCSPMKGHSHVYWYRQLPEEGLKFMVYLQKENIIDESGMPKERFSAEFPKEGPSILRIQQVVRGDSAAYFCASSPPGVGETQYFGPGTRLTVL.

A remark on this clone: The read finishes 3 residues shy of the CDR3 end, and the germline J gene is used to complete it. This chain connects TRBV28 to TRBJ1-4; D call uncertain. The germline V and J ends were trimmed by 5 bases and 8 bases, with 15 bases remaining between them. This CDR3 is built from 14 residues. Germline V gene lookup returns CDR1 MDHEN and CDR2 SYDVKM. Incomplete CDR3 DNA: TGTGCCAGCAGTCCACCTTCGCGGAACGAAAAA. The encoded protein is CASSPPSRNEK. The CDR3 in full is CASSPPSRNEKLFF.

This CDR3 is CASSPSGTQGSPLHF. The CDR3 bases that were read are TGCGCCAGCAGCCCCTCGGGGACGCAGGGGTCACCC. The gene calls are TRBV5-1 and TRBJ1-6; a weak D match, TRBD1 (6 bases). The sequenced fragment ends 3 residues before the CDR3 boundary, so the rest is inferred from the germline J gene. Germline loops: CDR1 SGHRS, CDR2 YFSETQ. This CDR3 region has 15 residues. Trimming removed 4 bases from V and 10 bases from J, with 18 bases in between.

A note on this clone: The read is 3 residues too short to cover the CDR3 end, so that end is filled in from the germline J gene. The rearrangement uses TRBV20-1 and TRBJ1-4; D is perhaps TRBD1 (5 bases). V was cut by 6 bases and J by 8 bases, with 19 bases left in between. CDR3 length equals 14 residues. Germline CDR1 and CDR2: DFQATT and SNEGSKA (reference sequence). CDR3 sequence: CSAPSGAVMEKLFF. CDR3 DNA (partial): TGCAGTGCACCCTCTGGGGCGGTGATGGAAAAA.

This chain's CDR3 is CSASGGIGTQYF. Incomplete CDR3 DNA: TGCAGTGCTAGCGGGGGGATAGGGACC. V gene TRBV20-1 combines with J gene TRBJ2-5; 7 bases agree with TRBD2. The read halts 3 residues ahead of the CDR3 end, with the missing end drawn from the germline J gene. V dropped 3 bases and J dropped 7; count of bases not matched to a gene: 5. Germline lookup yields CDR1 DFQATT and CDR2 SNEGSKA (reference sequence). This CDR3 is 12 amino acids long.

Concerning this clone: The read halts 3 residues ahead of the CDR3 end, with the missing end drawn from the germline J gene. The chain is built from TRBV18 and TRBJ1-2; a weak D match, TRBD1 (5 bases). The germline V gene has CDR1 KGHSH and CDR2 LQKENI. This CDR3 spans 11 amino acids. The chain's CDR3 is CATAAGDDYTF. The sequenced part of the CDR3 DNA is TGTGCCACCGCCGCGGGGGACGAC.

Notes on this clone: The read ends 3 residues early relative to the CDR3; the germline J gene fills the gap. The V call is TRBV13, the J call TRBJ2-1, with D possibly TRBD1 on 5 matching bases. This CDR3 spans 13 amino acids. Germline V gene sequence: CDR1 PRHDT, CDR2 FYEKMQ (reference sequence). V was cut by 4 bases and J by 3 bases, with 7 bases left in between. This chain's CDR3 is CASSSDSYNEQFF. The part of the CDR3 DNA that was read is TGTGCCAGCAGCTCCGACAGCTACAATGAG.

About this clone itself: The CDR3 extends 3 residues past the end of the read, so its final part is completed from the germline J gene. The rearrangement joins TRBV12-3 or TRBV12-4 to TRBJ1-6; D gene uncertain. The CDR3 has 14 residues. V was shortened by 3 bases and J by 7 bases, with 10 bases between the two germline ends. The sequenced part of the CDR3 DNA is TGTGCCAGCAGTTTTGGACGGGGAAATTCACCC. Amino acids: CASSFGRGNSP. The whole CDR3 sequence reads CASSFGRGNSPLHF.

On this clone: The read terminates 3 residues ahead of where the CDR3 ends, so the germline J gene completes it. The V and J genes are TRBV30 and TRBJ1-6; 7 nucleotides line up with TRBD1. The CDR3 is 14 residues long. Germline assignment: CDR1 GTSNPN and CDR2 SVGIG (reference sequence). Losses at the gene ends were 2 bases for V and 7 bases for J; bases not matched to a gene: 5. Incomplete CDR3 DNA: TGTGCCTGGAGTTTCGGACAGGAAAATTCACCC. Translating gives CAWSFGQENSP. The entire CDR3 protein reads CAWSFGQENSPLHF. Full variable domain (missing parts from reference TRBV30 and TRBJ1-6): SQTIHQWPATLVQPVGSPLSLECTVEGTSNPNLYWYRQAAGRGLQLLFYSVGIGQISSEVPQNLSASRPQDRQFILSSKKLLLSDSGFYLCAWSFGQENSPLHFGNGTRLTVT.

Details on this clone: The read terminates 3 residues ahead of where the CDR3 ends, so the germline J gene completes it. V gene TRBV29-1 combines with J gene TRBJ1-6; 7 positions agree with TRBD1. CDR1 and CDR2 from the germline V gene are SQVTM and ANQGSEA. The CDR3 sequence is 13 residues long. Germline trimming cut 6 bases from V and 6 bases from J; bases unmatched to any gene: 5. The CDR3 loop reads CSVGDSVNSPLHF. CDR3 DNA (partial): TGCAGCGTCGGGGACAGTGTTAATTCACCC.

A note on this clone: The CDR3 extends 3 residues past the end of the read, so its final part is completed from the germline J gene. The chain combines TRBV7-2 with TRBJ1-2, with D possibly TRBD1 on 6 matching bases. The CDR3 sequence is 15 residues long. Germline lookup yields CDR1 SGHTA and CDR2 FQGNSA. This chain's CDR3 is CASSLVRGAQGTYTF. The part of the CDR3 DNA that was read is TGTGCCAGCAGCTTAGTACGGGGGGCCCAGGGGACC. The full variable domain, in which reference TRBV7-2 and TRBJ1-2 provide the parts outside the CDR3, is GAGVSQSPSNKVTEKGKDVELRCDPISGHTALYWYRQSLGQGLEFLIYFQGNSAPDKSGLPSDRFSAERTGGSVSTLTIQRTQQEDSAVYLCASSLVRGAQGTYTFGSGTRLTVV.

Details on this clone: The read ends 3 residues before the CDR3 terminus; that terminus is restored from the germline J gene. The rearrangement uses TRBV7-6 and TRBJ1-1; D is unclear. Germline CDR1 is SGHVS and CDR2 is FNYEAQ. Trimming removed 6 bases at V and 1 base at J, with 15 bases between. The CDR3 is made up of 15 amino acids. CDR3 sequence: CASRRLISGNTEAFF. Partial CDR3 DNA: TGTGCCAGCAGACGACTTATCTCCGGGAACACTGAA.

Remarks on this clone: The read falls 3 residues short of the CDR3 end, and the missing part is taken from the germline J gene. The rearrangement joins TRBV18 to TRBJ2-3; possibly TRBD1 for D (6 bases). The ends were cut back, 1 base at V and 4 bases at J, with 9 bases in the middle. The germline V gene encodes CDR1 KGHSH and CDR2 LQKENI. CDR3 length equals 14 residues. CDR3 DNA, as far as it was read: TGTGCCAGCTCACCACAGGGGGATGCAGATACG. Amino acid sequence: CASSPQGDADT. The whole CDR3 protein is CASSPQGDADTQYF.

Concerning this clone itself: The read ends 3 residues shy of where the CDR3 ends; the end is completed using the germline J gene. The V and J genes are TRBV20-1 and TRBJ2-2; 8 positions match TRBD1. The germline CDR1 and CDR2 sequences are DFQATT and SNEGSKA (reference sequence). The CDR3 contains 15 residues. The CDR3 region is CSARDLGQGNSPLFF. The sequenced CDR3 bases are TGCAGTGCTAGAGATCTAGGACAGGGTAATTCACCG.

Worth noting for this clone: The CDR3 extends 3 residues past the end of the read, so its final part is completed from the germline J gene. The V and J genes are TRBV28 and TRBJ2-2; 9 bases fit TRBD1. Germline CDR1 MDHEN, CDR2 SYDVKM. The V and J ends lost 8 bases and 4 bases, in that order; junction bases with no gene match: 5. CDR3 length: 14 residues. CDR3: CASASGQGTGELFF. CDR3 bases read: TGTGCCAGCGCATCGGGACAGGGCACCGGGGAG.